The 7 T cell receptor beta chains below all came from one sample that was sequenced in a study of regulatory T cells in long-lasting Graves disease. Arm-PCR of CDR3 regions and iRepertoire HTBI primers were the basis on which TCR beta libraries were built. TCRdb re-derived calls from the multiplex PCR reads in MiXCR, one entry per CDR3 protein. The table shows approximately 500,000 distinct CDR3 sequences, with about 22% occurring only once. Time point indicated: persistent/refractory GD, antithyroid drugs over 5 years with positive TRAb. Generation of the TCR library employed RNA extracted from PBMCs. Sequenced here: peripheral blood mononuclear cells (PBMCs), sampled when the disease was refractory, from a patient treated with antithyroid drugs. The receptor source for this set is a female donor with Graves disease.

This clonotype was observed at least ten times. The chain employs TRBV20-1 and TRBJ1-6; weak D call: TRBD1 (6 bases). CDR1 and CDR2 from the germline V gene are DFQATT and SNEGSKA (reference sequence). The CDR3 length is 13 residues. V was shortened by 6 bases and J by 7 bases, with 13 bases between the two germline ends. CDR3 amino acids: CSAQGNLNSPLHF. As DNA, the CDR3 is TGCAGTGCCCAGGGGAATCTCAATTCACCCCTCCACTTT.

Regarding this clonotype: Given a much more abundant clone one base away, this may be a read error. V gene TRBV28 combines with J gene TRBJ2-5; 11 bases align to TRBD1. Looked up from germline, CDR1 is MDHEN and CDR2 is SYDVKM. CDR3 length: 16 residues. The ends lost 5 bases at V and 5 bases at J; junction bases unmatched: 10. The chain's CDR3 is CASSQSPGQGGETQYF. CDR3 DNA sequence: TGTGCCAGCAGTCAATCGCCGGGACAGGGGGGGGAGACCCAGTACTTC.

In this sample, this clonotype turned up many times. The chain's CDR3 is CASSSPTSPMNEAFF. CDR3 in DNA: TGTGCCAGCAGTTCTCCTACTTCCCCTATGAATGAAGCTTTCTTT. The chain is built from TRBV28 and TRBJ1-1; D is unclear. Germline V gene data show CDR1 as MDHEN and CDR2 as SYDVKM. V was shortened by 4 bases and J by 7 bases, with 19 bases between the two germline ends. The CDR3 is 15 residues long. Full variable domain (remainder filled in from reference TRBV28 and TRBJ1-1): DVKVTQSSRYLVKRTGEKVFLECVQDMDHENMFWYRQDPGLGLRLIYFSYDVKMKEKGDIPEGYSVSREKKERFSLILESASTNQTSMYLCASSSPTSPMNEAFFGQGTRLTVV.

This clonotype was observed a few times. This chain joins TRBV29-1 and TRBJ2-7; 7 nucleotides match TRBD1. There are 12 residues in the CDR3. Trimming cost V 7 bases and J 0 bases; bases outside gene matches: 3. From germline, CDR1 is SQVTM and CDR2 ANQGSEA. The CDR3 loop is CSGGQSSYEQYF. The DNA for the CDR3 is TGCAGCGGGGGACAGTCCTCCTACGAGCAGTACTTC.

As concerns this clonotype: Just one base apart from a much larger clone, this may be a read error. V and J are TRBV7-9 and TRBJ2-7; D gene uncertain. Per germline, CDR1 SEHNR and CDR2 FQNEAQ (reference sequence). CDR3 size: 14 residues. As DNA, the CDR3 is TGTGCCAGCAGCTTAGTTGGGGAAACCTACGGGCAGTACTTC. This translates into CASSLVGETYGQYF.

The rearrangement links TRBV29-1 to TRBJ1-1, with D maybe TRBD1 (6 bases). Germline CDR1 reads SQVTM; CDR2 reads ANQGSEA. CDR3 length equals 15 residues. The V and J ends lost 4 bases and 9 bases respectively, with 24 bases between them. CDR3 bases: TGCAGCGTTGTGTCGATGCATAGGGGGAGGTTGAAAGCTTTCTTT. It translates to CSVVSMHRGRLKAFF.

In its sample, this clonotype was seen many times. The chain combines TRBV7-2 with TRBJ2-2; TRBD1 or TRBD2 may be the D gene (5 bases each). V was clipped by 4 bases and J by 7 bases, with 22 bases between them. This CDR3 is 17 amino acids long. Looked up from germline, CDR1 is SGHTA and CDR2 is FQGNSA. CDR3 residues: CASSSPRGFLGGGELFF. The CDR3 coding sequence is TGTGCCAGCAGCTCCCCTCGGGGATTTCTTGGGGGCGGGGAGCTGTTTTTT.